Presented here are 9 T cell receptor beta chains from one specimen sequenced in a study of T cells in localized non-small cell lung cancer (dated by TCRdb to the early 2020s). Libraries were built with the immunoSEQ multiplex PCR assay. The table comes from immuneACCESS by way of TCRdb, which keeps in-frame sequences with V and J called. Part of the clones is missing from these tables; in studies checked, under half for an unresolved V gene and the rest for unknown reasons. Across this sample there are 16,000 or so clones, with roughly 89% seen only once. In total, the top ten clones hold 3.7% of the sample. This specimen was peripheral blood, taken before any cancer treatment. These receptors originate from a male donor older than 55 with stage II squamous cell lung carcinoma.

V is TRBV4-1 and J is TRBJ2-3; D ambiguous. The CDR3 loop spans 14 amino acids. V dropped 4 bases and J dropped 6 bases, with 14 bases sitting between them. The V gene's germline CDR1 is MGHRA and CDR2 YSYEKL. CDR3 amino acids: CASSLNPRGDTQYF. CDR3 bases: TGCGCCAGCAGCCTCAACCCCCGTGGGGATACGCAGTATTTT.

This chain uses TRBV29-1 with TRBJ2-7; D possibly corresponds to TRBD2 (6 bases). The CDR3 runs to 13 residues. The germline V and J ends were trimmed by 4 bases and 2 bases, with 12 bases remaining between them. The V gene's germline CDR1 is SQVTM and CDR2 ANQGSEA. CDR3 sequence reads: CSVAEGLPYEQYF. The CDR3 bases are TGCAGCGTTGCGGAGGGACTCCCCTACGAGCAGTACTTC.

This chain connects TRBV10-3 to TRBJ2-1; D is perhaps TRBD2 (6 bases). The length of the CDR3 is 14 residues. Trimming took off 6 bases at V and 0 bases at J, with 9 bases between the two ends. The germline V gene has CDR1 ENHRY and CDR2 SYGVKD. CDR3 sequence (DNA): TGTGCCATCAGGGACGGGAGCTCCTACAATGAGCAGTTCTTC. It translates to CAIRDGSSYNEQFF.

V and J are TRBV6-1 and TRBJ2-1; tentatively, D is TRBD1 or TRBD2 (5 bases each). The CDR3 is made up of 13 amino acids. Trimming cost V 3 bases and J 12 bases, with 15 bases left between them. Per the germline V gene, CDR1 is MNHNS and CDR2 is SASEGT. The CDR3 DNA sequence: TGTGCCAGCAGTGATCGGGACCCAAGGGGGCAGTTCTTC. Its translation: CASSDRDPRGQFF.

This clone has a handful of counts. This rearrangement joins TRBV19 to TRBJ1-1; 8 nucleotides line up with TRBD1. The CDR3 extends over 15 amino acids. Germline assignment: CDR1 LNHDA and CDR2 SQIVND (reference sequence). J gave up 5 bases and V 7 bases, and 12 bases lay outside the gene matches. As DNA, the CDR3 is TGTGCCAGTATAGGGTGGCAGGGGGCGAGAACTGAAGCTTTCTTT. This encodes CASIGWQGARTEAFF.

J is TRBJ1-1 and V is TRBV4-1, with D possibly being TRBD1 (6 bases). Deletions cut 3 bases from V and 1 base from J, with 12 bases between. The CDR3 extends over 15 amino acids. Germline CDR1 is MGHRA and CDR2 is YSYEKL. DNA for the CDR3: TGCGCCAGCAGCCAGCTAGGGGGGGGGAACACTGAAGCTTTCTTT. Protein: CASSQLGGGNTEAFF.

The rearrangement links TRBV5-1 to TRBJ2-5; possibly TRBD1 for D (6 bases). The CDR3 sequence is 15 residues long. Deletions cut 0 bases from V and 4 bases from J, with 13 bases between. Germline CDR1 and CDR2: SGHRS and YFSETQ. Here the CDR3 DNA reads TGCGCCAGCAGCTTGGGATCAGGGGCCAGAGAGACCCAGTACTTC. It translates to CASSLGSGARETQYF.

The CDR3 loop reads CASSVRAASTDTQYF. DNA for the CDR3: TGTGCCAGCAGCGTCAGGGCCGCTAGCACAGATACGCAGTATTTT. The chain links TRBV27 to TRBJ2-3, with D possibly matching TRBD1 (5 bases). V was pared by 6 bases and J by 0 bases, with 13 bases between. The CDR3 spans 15 residues. CDR1 MNHEY and CDR2 SMNVEV come from the germline V gene (reference sequence).

The chain is built from TRBV2 and TRBJ2-7; a possible D gene is TRBD1 (6 bases). The V end lost 2 bases, the J end lost 0 bases, and 8 bases lay between the germline ends. Germline CDR1 SNHLY, CDR2 FYNNEI. This CDR3 region has 14 residues. Written as DNA, the CDR3 is TGTGCCAGCAGTGAAAACAGGGACTCCTACGAGCAGTACTTC. It specifies CASSENRDSYEQYF. Looking up the rest from reference TRBV2 and TRBJ2-7 gives the full variable domain: EPEVTQTPSHQVTQMGQEVILRCVPISNHLYFYWYRQILGQKVEFLVSFYNNEISEKSEIFDDQFSVERPDGSNFTLKIRSTKLEDSAMYFCASSENRDSYEQYFGPGTRLTVT.